Reported below is one T cell receptor (beta chain). This clonotype was observed many times. This clone's antigen is unknown. No qualities accompany the bases; no much larger clone lies one base away. Including cysteine and phenylalanine, the CDR3 has 15 amino acids. Only the CDR3 portion is preserved as DNA: 45 bases, with reading frame beginning at the first base. At the junction V is shortened by 6 bases and J by 6 bases, with 20 bases in between. This entry belongs to a study of T cells in Graves' hyperthyroidism and ophthalmopathy (dated by TCRdb to between 2018 and 2021). About the investigation overall: Peripheral blood samples were taken at the time of initial diagnosis, prior to any treatment. To identify TCR V-J signatures that set the groups apart, the researchers used a discovery cohort of 100 patients, made up of around 40 with Graves' ophthalmopathy and around 58 with stable Graves' hyperthyroidism. Whether ophthalmopathy could be predicted prospectively was tested in an independent validation cohort made up of 18 to 20 hyperthyroidism patients plus 17 patients who later progressed to ophthalmopathy. For training and testing, the 100 or so patients in the discovery cohort were randomly divided in a 7:3 ratio. In addition, the study compared T-cell repertoires in thyroid tissue and in blood from roughly 6 Graves' hyperthyroidism patients. Once sampling was done, hyperthyroidism patients were given methimazole at a starting dose of 30 mg daily, whereas ophthalmopathy patients were given high-dose intravenous methylprednisolone. The paper reports TCR Vbeta CDR3 sequencing of approximately 140 peripheral blood samples: some 41 ophthalmopathy, fewer than 80 hyperthyroidism and 17 progressor patients. Beyond this particular receptor, the publication reports: In cross-validation, a model built on a 13 V-J signature told ophthalmopathy apart from stable hyperthyroidism with under 90% sensitivity and approximately 81% specificity, and in testing the same model reached 80%/75%. In validation, the model predicted progression to ophthalmopathy with around 71% sensitivity and about 72% specificity, a median of roughly seven months before onset. Blood samples also contained most of the expanded thyroid clonotypes (frequency above 0.001), which suggests that blood repertoires may reflect thyroid immune responses. No statistical method was used to set the sample size in advance, and investigators knew the group allocation.

Hyperthyroidism patients were newly diagnosed, had a disease duration of under 2 months, and were aged 18 to 65 years. The study excluded patients with uncontrolled infections, other autoimmune diseases, pregnancy or lactation. Diagnoses were based on clinical symptoms, serum thyroxine and TRAb, thyroid ultrasound and orbital computed tomography. Blood from progressor patients was collected at the time of first diagnosis with hyperthyroidism, before any ophthalmopathy symptoms had appeared. Ficoll-Paque density gradient centrifugation was used to isolate PBMCs from about 10 ml of fresh peripheral blood. Patients classed as progressors first received a Graves' hyperthyroidism diagnosis and then went on to develop ophthalmopathy during follow-up. Total RNA was extracted with Trizol reagent, and quality was checked on an Agilent 2100 Bioanalyzer. The TCR beta CDR3 regions were amplified from the RNA transcripts. The first round of RT-PCR for the TCR CDR3 was performed with the HTBI primer set and the Qiagen OneStep RT-PCR kit. Libraries were constructed in a second round of multiplex PCR, after which size selection and purification were carried out. The libraries were sequenced on an Illumina HiSeq2000 using paired-end 100 bp reads. The original pipeline was this. SOAPnuke was used to process the raw data, with reads discarded if the reads contained adapters or uncalled bases, had a mean Phred below 15, or lacked an exact constant-primer or identifier match. High-quality paired reads were merged with COPE v1.2.5, and unique nucleotide sequences were defined as clonotypes. Clonotypes were aligned to IMGT TRBV, TRBD and TRBJ reference segments using MiTCR v1.1. The analysis was restricted to V-J combinations with a frequency above 0.0001, which together covered just over 99% of the repertoires. A TCS score was defined as the ratio of F50 (clonal expansion) to E x V (chaos), with BLOSUM62-based TCRdist applied between CDR3 peptides within each V-J. Welch's t-statistics and random forest reduced 514 V-J features to 13, which were used in a naive Bayes classifier (R e1071). In TCRdb, the public reads were trimmed at Q25 with fastp and aligned with MiXCR, with productive beta chains retained. Each CDR3 protein appears once, grouped with its most common genes and DNA. In this record, the V and J calls reflect TCRdb's handling and not the investigators' own analysis. For this sample the table gives 600,000 to 850,000 distinct CDR3 sequences, of which around a sixth were detected only once. The top ten clones comprise over 15% of the sample.

What was sequenced was blood. The chain is made from TRBV12-3 or TRBV12-4 and TRBJ1-2; matching of 6 bases hints at TRBD1 as the D gene. The receptor comes from a woman between 45 and 65 years old with Graves' hyperthyroidism that later progressed to Graves' ophthalmopathy. The CDR3 sequence is CASSLTGTPPHGYTF. Here is the DNA: TGTGCCAGCAGCTTAACCGGGACACCACCCCATGGCTACACCTTC.